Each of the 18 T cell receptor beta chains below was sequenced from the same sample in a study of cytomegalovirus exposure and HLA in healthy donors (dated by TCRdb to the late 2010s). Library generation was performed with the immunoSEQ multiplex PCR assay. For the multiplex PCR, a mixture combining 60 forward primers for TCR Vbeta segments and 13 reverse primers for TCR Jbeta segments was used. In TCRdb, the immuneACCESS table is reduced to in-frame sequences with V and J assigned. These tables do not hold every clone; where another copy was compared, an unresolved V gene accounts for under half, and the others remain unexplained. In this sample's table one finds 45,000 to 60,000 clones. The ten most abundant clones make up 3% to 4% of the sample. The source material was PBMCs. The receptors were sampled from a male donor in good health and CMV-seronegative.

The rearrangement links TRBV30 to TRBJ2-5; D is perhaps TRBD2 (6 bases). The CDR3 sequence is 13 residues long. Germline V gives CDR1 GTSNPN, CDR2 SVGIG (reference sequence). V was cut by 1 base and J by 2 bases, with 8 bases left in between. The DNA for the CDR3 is TGTGCCTGGAGTGACGCGGGGCAAGAGACCCAGTACTTC. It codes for CAWSDAGQETQYF.

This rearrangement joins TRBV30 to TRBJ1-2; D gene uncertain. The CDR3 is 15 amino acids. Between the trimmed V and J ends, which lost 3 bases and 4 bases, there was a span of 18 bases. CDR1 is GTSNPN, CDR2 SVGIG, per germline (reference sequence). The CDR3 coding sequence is TGTGCCTGGAGGACGTATGATACCGACTTCTATGGCTACACCTTC. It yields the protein CAWRTYDTDFYGYTF.

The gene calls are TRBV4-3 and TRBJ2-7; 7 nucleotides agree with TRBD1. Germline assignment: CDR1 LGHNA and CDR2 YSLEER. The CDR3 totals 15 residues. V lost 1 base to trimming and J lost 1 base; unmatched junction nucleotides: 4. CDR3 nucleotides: TGCGCCAGCAGCCAAGCCCGACAGGGTTCCTACGAGCAGTACTTC. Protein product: CASSQARQGSYEQYF.

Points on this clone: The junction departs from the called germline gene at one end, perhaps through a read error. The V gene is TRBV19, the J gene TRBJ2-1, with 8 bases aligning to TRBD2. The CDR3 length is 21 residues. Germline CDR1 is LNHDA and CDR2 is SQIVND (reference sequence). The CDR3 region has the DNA TGTGCCAGTAGTATAGTGTTTGTGAGGGTTAGCGGGGTTAGCTCCGACAATGAGCAGTTCTTC. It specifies CASSIVFVRVSGVSSDNEQFF. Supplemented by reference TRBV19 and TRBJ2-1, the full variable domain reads DGGITQSPKYLFRKEGQNVTLSCEQNLNHDAMYWYRQDPGQGLRLIYYSQIVNDFQKGDIAEGYSVSREKKESFPLTVTSAQKNPTAFYLCASSIVFVRVSGVSSDNEQFFGPGTRLTVL.

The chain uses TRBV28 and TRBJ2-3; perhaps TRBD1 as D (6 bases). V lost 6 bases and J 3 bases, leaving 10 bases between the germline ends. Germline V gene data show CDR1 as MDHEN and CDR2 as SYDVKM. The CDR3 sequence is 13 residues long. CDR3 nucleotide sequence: TGTGCCAGCAGGGACCAGGGGACAGATACGCAGTATTTT. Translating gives CASRDQGTDTQYF.

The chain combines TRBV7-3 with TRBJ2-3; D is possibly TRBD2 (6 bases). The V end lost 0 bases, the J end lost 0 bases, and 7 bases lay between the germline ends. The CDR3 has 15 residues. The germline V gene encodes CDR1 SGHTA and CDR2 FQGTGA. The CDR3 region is CASSLTGGSTDTQYF. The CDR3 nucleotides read TGTGCCAGCAGCTTAACCGGGGGAAGCACAGATACGCAGTATTTT.

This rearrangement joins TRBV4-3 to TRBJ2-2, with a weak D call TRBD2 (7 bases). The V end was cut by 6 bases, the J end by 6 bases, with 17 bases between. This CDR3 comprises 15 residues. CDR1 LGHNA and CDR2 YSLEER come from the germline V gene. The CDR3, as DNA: TGCGCCAGCAGTCTCATAGGGGGGGGGCCCGGGGAGCTGTTTTTT. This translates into CASSLIGGGPGELFF.

The CDR3 region has the DNA TGTGCCAGCAGTCTCCGGGGGGGCCCCTATGAGCAGTTCTTC. Its translation is CASSLRGGPYEQFF. J is TRBJ2-1 and V is TRBV6-1; 8 nucleotides align to TRBD2. This CDR3 spans 14 amino acids. In germline, CDR1 is MNHNS, CDR2 SASEGT. V trimming: 5 bases; J trimming: 8 bases; junction bases outside the gene matches: 8.

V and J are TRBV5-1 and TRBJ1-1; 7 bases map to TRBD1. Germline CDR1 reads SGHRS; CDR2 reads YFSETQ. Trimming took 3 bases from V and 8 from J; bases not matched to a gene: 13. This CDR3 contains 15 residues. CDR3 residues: CASSWGTEVSPEAFF. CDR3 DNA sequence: TGCGCCAGCAGCTGGGGGACAGAGGTGTCTCCAGAAGCTTTCTTT.

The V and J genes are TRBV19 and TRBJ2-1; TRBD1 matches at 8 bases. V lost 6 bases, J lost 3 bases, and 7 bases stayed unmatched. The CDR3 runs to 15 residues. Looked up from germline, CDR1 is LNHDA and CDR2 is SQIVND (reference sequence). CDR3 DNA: TGTGCCAGTAGCATGGGACAGGAGTACTACAATGAGCAGTTCTTC. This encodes CASSMGQEYYNEQFF.

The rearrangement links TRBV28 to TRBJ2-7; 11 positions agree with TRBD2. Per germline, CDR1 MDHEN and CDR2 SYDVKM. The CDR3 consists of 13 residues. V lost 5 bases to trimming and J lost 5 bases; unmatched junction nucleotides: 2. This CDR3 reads CASSLAGGHEQYF. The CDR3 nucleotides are TGTGCCAGCAGTCTAGCGGGAGGCCACGAGCAGTACTTC. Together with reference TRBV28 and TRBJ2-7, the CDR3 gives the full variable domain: DVKVTQSSRYLVKRTGEKVFLECVQDMDHENMFWYRQDPGLGLRLIYFSYDVKMKEKGDIPEGYSVSREKKERFSLILESASTNQTSMYLCASSLAGGHEQYFGPGTRLTVT.

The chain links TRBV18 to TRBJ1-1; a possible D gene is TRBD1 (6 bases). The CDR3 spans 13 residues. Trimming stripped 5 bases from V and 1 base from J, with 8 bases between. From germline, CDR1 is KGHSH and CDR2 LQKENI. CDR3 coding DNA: TGTGCCAGCTCAACGGACAGGAACACTGAAGCTTTCTTT. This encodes CASSTDRNTEAFF.

The CDR3 is CASSQDMGGWGHETQYF. CDR3 DNA: TGTGCCAGCAGCCAAGATATGGGCGGCTGGGGCCACGAGACCCAGTACTTC. The chain couples TRBV4-2 to TRBJ2-5, with D perhaps matching TRBD1 (5 bases). V shed 0 bases and J shed 5 bases, with 19 bases lying between them. From germline, CDR1 is LGHNA and CDR2 YNFKEQ. The CDR3 runs to 17 residues.

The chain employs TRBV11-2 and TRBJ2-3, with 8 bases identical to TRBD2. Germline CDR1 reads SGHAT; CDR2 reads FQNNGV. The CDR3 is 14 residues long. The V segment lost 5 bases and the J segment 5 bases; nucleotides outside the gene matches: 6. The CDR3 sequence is CASSVRTSRDTQYF. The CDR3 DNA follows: TGTGCCAGCAGCGTACGGACTAGCCGAGATACGCAGTATTTT.

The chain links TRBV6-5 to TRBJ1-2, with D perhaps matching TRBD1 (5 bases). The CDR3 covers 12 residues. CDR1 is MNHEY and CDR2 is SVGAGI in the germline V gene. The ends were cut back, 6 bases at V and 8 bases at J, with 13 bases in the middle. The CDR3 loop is CASSRSGLGYTF. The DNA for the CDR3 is TGTGCCAGCAGCCGCTCAGGGCTGGGCTACACCTTC.

DNA for the CDR3: TGTGCCAGAAGAGTACACCCAACAGGGGGCGCCCCCTACGAGCAGTACTTC. It translates to CARRVHPTGGAPYEQYF. The J gene is TRBJ2-7, the V gene TRBV5-3, with 9 bases matching TRBD1. TRBV5-3 counts as an open reading frame of uncertain function. The junction had 14 bases not matched to a gene; V was cut back by 5 bases and J by 2 bases. This CDR3 spans 17 amino acids.

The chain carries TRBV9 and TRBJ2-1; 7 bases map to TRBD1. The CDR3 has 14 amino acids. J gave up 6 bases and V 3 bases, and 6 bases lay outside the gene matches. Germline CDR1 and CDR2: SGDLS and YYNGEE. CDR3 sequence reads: CASSDQQGPNEQFF. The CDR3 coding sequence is TGTGCCAGCAGCGATCAACAGGGGCCCAATGAGCAGTTCTTC.

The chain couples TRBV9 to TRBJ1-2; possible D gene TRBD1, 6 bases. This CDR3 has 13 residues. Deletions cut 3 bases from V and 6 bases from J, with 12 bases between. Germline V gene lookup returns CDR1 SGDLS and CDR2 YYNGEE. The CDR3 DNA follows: TGTGCCAGCAGCGGTGGGGAGGGGGATGGCTACACCTTC. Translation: CASSGGEGDGYTF. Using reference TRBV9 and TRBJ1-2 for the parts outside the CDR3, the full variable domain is DSGVTQTPKHLITATGQRVTLRCSPRSGDLSVYWYQQSLDQGLQFLIQYYNGEERAKGNILERFSAQQFPDLHSELNLSSLELGDSALYFCASSGGEGDGYTFGSGTRLTVV.